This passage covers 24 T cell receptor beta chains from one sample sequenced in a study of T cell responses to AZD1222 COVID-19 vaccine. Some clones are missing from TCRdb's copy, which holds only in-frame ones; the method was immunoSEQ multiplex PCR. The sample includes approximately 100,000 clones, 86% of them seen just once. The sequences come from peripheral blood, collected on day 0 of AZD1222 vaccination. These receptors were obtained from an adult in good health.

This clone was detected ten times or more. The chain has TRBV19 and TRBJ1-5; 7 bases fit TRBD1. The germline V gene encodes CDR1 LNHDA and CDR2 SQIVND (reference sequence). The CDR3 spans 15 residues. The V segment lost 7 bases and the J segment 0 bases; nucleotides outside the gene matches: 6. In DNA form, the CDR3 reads TGTGCCAGTACGAAGACAGGGTTTAGCAATCAGCCCCAGCATTTT. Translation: CASTKTGFSNQPQHF.

The chain's CDR3 is CASKRLDEKLFF. The CDR3 DNA reads as TGTGCCAGCAAGCGTCTTGATGAAAAACTGTTTTTT. J is TRBJ1-4 and V is TRBV12-3 or TRBV12-4; no clear D gene. The CDR3 has 12 amino acids. V dropped 7 bases and J dropped 6 bases, with 9 bases sitting between them.

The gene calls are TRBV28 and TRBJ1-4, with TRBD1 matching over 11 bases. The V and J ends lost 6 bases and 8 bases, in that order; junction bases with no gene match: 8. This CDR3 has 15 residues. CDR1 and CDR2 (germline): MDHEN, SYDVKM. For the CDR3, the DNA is TGTGCCAGCAGGGACCTGGGACAGGGGGAGGAAAAACTGTTTTTT. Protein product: CASRDLGQGEEKLFF.

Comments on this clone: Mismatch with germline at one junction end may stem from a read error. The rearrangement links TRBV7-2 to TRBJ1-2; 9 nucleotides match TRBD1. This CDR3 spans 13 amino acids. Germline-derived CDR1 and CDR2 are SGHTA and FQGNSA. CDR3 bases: TGTGCCAGCAGCTTAGGGGGACAGGGCCAGGCCGACTTC. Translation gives CASSLGGQGQADF.

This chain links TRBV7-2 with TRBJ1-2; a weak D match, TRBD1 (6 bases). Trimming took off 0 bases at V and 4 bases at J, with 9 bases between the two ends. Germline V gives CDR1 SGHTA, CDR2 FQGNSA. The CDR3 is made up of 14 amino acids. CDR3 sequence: CASSLAGAVYGYTF. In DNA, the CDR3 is TGTGCCAGCAGCTTAGCGGGGGCGGTCTATGGCTACACCTTC.

In nucleotides, the CDR3 is TGCGCCAGCAGCTTTCGCCCCTCTGGGGCCAACGTCCTGACTTTC. It codes for CASSFRPSGANVLTF. The gene calls are TRBV5-1 and TRBJ2-6; the D is unclear. V gave up 2 bases and J gave up 0 bases, with 6 bases separating them. The CDR3 totals 15 residues. CDR1 is SGHRS, CDR2 YFSETQ, per germline.

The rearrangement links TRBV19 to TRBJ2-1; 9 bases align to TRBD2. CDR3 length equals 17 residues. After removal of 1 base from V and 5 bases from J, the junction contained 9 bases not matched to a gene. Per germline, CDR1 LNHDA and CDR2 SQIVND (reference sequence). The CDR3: CASSIVPAGGPNNEQFF. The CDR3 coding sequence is TGTGCCAGTAGTATAGTGCCGGCGGGAGGGCCGAACAATGAGCAGTTCTTC.

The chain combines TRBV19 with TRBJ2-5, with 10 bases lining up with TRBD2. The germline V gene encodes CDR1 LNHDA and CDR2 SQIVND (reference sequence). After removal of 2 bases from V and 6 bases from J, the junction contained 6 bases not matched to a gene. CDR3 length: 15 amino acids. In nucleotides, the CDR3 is TGTGCCAGTAGTATACTAGCGGGAGAGGCCAAGACCCAGTACTTC. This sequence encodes CASSILAGEAKTQYF.

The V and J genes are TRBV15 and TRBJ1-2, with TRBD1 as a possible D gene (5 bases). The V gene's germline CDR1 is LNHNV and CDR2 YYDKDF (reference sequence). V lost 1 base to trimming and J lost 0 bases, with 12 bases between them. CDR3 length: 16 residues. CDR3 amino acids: CATSRAQGPANYGYTF. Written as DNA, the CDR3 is TGTGCCACCAGCAGAGCGCAGGGACCCGCTAACTATGGCTACACCTTC.

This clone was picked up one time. The DNA of the CDR3 is TGTGCCACCAGTGAGACAGTTAACTATGGCTACACCTTC. Its protein is CATSETVNYGYTF. This chain links TRBV24-1 with TRBJ1-2; a weak D match, TRBD1 (5 bases). The V end lost 4 bases, the J end lost 1 base, and 6 bases lay between the germline ends. This CDR3 spans 13 amino acids. Germline assignment: CDR1 KGHDR and CDR2 SFDVKD.

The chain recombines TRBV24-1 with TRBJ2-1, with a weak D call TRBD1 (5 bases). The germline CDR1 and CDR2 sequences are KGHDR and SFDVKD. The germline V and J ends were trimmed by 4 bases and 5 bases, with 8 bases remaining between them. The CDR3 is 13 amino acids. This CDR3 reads CATSETVNNEQFF. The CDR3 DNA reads TGTGCCACCAGTGAGACAGTCAACAATGAGCAGTTCTTC.

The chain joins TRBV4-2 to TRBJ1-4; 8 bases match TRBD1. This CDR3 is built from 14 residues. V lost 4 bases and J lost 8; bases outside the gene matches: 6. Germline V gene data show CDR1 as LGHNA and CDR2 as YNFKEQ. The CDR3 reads CASSLGQGREKLFF. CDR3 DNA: TGTGCCAGCAGCCTCGGACAGGGACGGGAAAAACTGTTTTTT.

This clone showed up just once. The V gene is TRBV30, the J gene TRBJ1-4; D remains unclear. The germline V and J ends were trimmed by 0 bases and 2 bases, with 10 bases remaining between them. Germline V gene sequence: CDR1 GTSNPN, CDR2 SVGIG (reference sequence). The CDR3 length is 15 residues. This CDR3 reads CAWSVPWGTNEKLFF. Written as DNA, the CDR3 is TGTGCCTGGAGTGTACCGTGGGGTACTAATGAAAAACTGTTTTTT.

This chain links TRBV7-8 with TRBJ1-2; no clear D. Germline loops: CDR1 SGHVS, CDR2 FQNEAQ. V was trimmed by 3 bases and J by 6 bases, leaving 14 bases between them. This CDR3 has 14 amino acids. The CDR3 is CASSLRVASHGYTF. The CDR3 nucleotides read TGTGCCAGCAGCTTGAGGGTTGCGAGCCATGGCTACACCTTC.

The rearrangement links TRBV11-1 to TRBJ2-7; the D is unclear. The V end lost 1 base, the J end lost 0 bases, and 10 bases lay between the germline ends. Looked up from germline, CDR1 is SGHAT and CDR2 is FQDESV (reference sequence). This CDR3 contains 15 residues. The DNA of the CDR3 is TGTGCCAGCAGCTTAGGCCTTACGAGCTCCTACGAGCAGTACTTC. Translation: CASSLGLTSSYEQYF.

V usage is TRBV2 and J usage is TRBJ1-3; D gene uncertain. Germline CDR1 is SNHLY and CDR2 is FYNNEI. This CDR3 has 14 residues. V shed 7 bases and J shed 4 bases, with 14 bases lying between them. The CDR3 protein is CASKLGLPGNTIYF. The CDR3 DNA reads TGTGCCAGCAAACTAGGTCTTCCCGGAAACACCATATATTTT.

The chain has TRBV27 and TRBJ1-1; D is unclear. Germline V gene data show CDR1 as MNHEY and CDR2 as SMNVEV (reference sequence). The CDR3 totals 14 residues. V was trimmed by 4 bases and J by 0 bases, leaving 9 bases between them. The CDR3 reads CASSSGLLNTEAFF. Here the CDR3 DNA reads TGTGCCAGCAGTTCCGGACTGCTGAACACTGAAGCTTTCTTT.

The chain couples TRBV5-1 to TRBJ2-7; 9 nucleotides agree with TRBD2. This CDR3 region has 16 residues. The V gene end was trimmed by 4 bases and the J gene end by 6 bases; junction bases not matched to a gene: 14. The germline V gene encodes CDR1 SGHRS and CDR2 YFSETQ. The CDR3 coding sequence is TGCGCCAGCAGCCCCCTTCCGGGACTAGCTTCGCTCGAGCAGTACTTC. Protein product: CASSPLPGLASLEQYF.

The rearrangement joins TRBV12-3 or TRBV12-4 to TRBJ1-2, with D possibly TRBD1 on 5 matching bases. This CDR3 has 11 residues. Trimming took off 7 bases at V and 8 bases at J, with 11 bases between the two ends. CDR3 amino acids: CASTRDGGYTF. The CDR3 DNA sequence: TGTGCCAGCACCCGGGACGGAGGCTACACCTTC.

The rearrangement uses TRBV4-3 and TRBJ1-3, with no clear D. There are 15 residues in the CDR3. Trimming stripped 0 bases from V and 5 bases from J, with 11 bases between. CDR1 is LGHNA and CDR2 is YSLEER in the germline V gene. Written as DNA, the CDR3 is TGCGCCAGCAGCCAAGAGGCGGTCCTACGAAACACCATATATTTT. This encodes CASSQEAVLRNTIYF.

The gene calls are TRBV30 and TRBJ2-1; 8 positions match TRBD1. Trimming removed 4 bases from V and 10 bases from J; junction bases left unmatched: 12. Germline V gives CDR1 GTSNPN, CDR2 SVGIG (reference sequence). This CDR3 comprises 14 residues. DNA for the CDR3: TGTGCCTGGATTCAGGACAGGGTCAAAGGAGAGCAGTTCTTC. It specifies CAWIQDRVKGEQFF.

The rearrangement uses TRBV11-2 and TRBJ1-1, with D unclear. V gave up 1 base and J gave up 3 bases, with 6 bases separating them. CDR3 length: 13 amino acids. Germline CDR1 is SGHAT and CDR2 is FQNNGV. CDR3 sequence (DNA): TGTGCCAGCAGCTTAGGTAGGGACACTGAAGCTTTCTTT. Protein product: CASSLGRDTEAFF.

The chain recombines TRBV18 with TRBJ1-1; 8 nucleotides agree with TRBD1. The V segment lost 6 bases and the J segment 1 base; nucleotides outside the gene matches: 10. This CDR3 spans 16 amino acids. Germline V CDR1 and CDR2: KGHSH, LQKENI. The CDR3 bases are TGTGCCAGCTCCACTACTTGGGGACAGGAGAACACTGAAGCTTTCTTT. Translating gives CASSTTWGQENTEAFF.

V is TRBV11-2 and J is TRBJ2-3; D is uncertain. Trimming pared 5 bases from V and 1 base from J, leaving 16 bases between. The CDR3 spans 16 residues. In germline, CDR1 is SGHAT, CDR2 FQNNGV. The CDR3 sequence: CASSRIGDLRTDTQYF. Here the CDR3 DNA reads TGTGCCAGCAGCCGAATTGGGGATTTGCGCACAGATACGCAGTATTTT.